The clone carrying this TCR beta chain was counted between two and nine times. The method was immunoSEQ multiplex PCR; TCRdb's version includes in-frame clones alone and lacks a portion of them. The table lists just over 7,000 clones, roughly 20% of them singletons. The data were obtained in a study of sequential checkpoint blockade in melanoma. Turning to the study itself: 85 to 95 pretreatment tumor DNA samples were TCRβ immunosequenced. Matched biopsies came pretreatment and at week 13 for some 21 patients.

The sample's treatment: randomized to nivolumab then ipilimumab (arm A) or the reverse (arm B). The length of the CDR3 is 15 residues. Germline V gives CDR1 LNHDA, CDR2 SQIVND (reference sequence). The V end was cut by 3 bases, the J end by 6 bases, with 14 bases between. The rearrangement joins TRBV19 to TRBJ2-2; no firm D call. The input for sequencing was tumor tissue (inferred from file names), taken from a patient given nivolumab and ipilimumab in sequence. The TCR comes from a human donor with melanoma. The CDR3 loop reads CASSISPEFPGELFF. CDR3 bases: TGTGCCAGTAGTATCAGTCCGGAATTCCCCGGGGAGCTGTTTTTT.